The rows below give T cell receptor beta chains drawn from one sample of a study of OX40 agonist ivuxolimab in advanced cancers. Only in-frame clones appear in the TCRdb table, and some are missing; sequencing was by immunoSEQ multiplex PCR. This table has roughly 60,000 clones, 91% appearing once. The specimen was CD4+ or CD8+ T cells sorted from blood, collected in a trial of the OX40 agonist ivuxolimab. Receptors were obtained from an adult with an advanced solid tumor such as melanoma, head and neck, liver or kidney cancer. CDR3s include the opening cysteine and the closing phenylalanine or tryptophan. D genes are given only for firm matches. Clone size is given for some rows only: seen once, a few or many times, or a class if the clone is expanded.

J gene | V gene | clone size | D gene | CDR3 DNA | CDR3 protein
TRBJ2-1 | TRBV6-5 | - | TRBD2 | TGTGCCAGCAGTTACTCGTCCCTAGCGGGAGGTAATGAGCAGTTCTTC | CASSYSSLAGGNEQFF
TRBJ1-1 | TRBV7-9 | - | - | TGTGCCAGCAGCTTGGGGGGGGCCCAAGAAGCTTTCTTT | CASSLGGAQEAFF
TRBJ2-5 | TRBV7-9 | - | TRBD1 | TGTGCCAGCAGCTCGCAACAGGGGTACCAAGAGACCCAGTACTTC | CASSSQQGYQETQYF
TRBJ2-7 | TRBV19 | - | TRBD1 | TGTGCCAGTAGCACGGTGGGGACAGCCTACGAGCAGTACTTC | CASSTVGTAYEQYF
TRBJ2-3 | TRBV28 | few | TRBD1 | TGTGCCAGCAGTGAGCCGGGACAGGGTTTTTCAGATACGCAGTATTTT | CASSEPGQGFSDTQYF
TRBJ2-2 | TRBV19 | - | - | TGTGCCAGTACCGCGGGAAGCAACACCGGGGAGCTGTTTTTT | CASTAGSNTGELFF
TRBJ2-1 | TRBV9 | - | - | TGTGCCAGCAGCGTTTTAATGAGCTCCTACAATGAGCAGTTCTTC | CASSVLMSSYNEQFF
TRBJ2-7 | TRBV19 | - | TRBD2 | TGTGCCAGTAGTCCGCGGGGGGGCACCTACGAGCAGTACTTC | CASSPRGGTYEQYF
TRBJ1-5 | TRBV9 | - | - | TGTGCCAGCAGCGTAGGGGTTAATCAGCCCCAGCATTTT | CASSVGVNQPQHF
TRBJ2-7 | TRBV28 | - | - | TGTGCCAGCAGGGAGGGTGGCTACGAGCAGTACTTC | CASREGGYEQYF
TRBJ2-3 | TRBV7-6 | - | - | TGTGCCAGCAGCCCCGCAGGTGCAGATACGCAGTATTTT | CASSPAGADTQYF
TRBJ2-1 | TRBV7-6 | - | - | TGTGCCAGCAGCTTAGGCATCTTAGATGAGCAGTTCTTC | CASSLGILDEQFF
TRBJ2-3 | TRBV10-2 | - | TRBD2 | TGCGCCAGCAGCCAGGAGATAGCGGGAGTAGGAGATACGCAGTATTTT | CASSQEIAGVGDTQYF
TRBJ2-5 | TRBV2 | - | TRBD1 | TGTGCCAGCAGGGATAGGGACAGGGGGAATCAAGAGACCCAGTACTTC | CASRDRDRGNQETQYF
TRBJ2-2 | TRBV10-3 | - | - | TGTGCCATCAGTGAGTCGGAGGACAGCGCGAACACCGGGGAGCTGTTTTTT | CAISESEDSANTGELFF
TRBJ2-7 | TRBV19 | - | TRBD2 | TGTGCCAGTACCATACTAGCGGGAGAAGGCGAGCAGTACTTC | CASTILAGEGEQYF
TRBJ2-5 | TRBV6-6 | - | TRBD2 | TGTGCCAGCAGTTTCTCGGGACTACAAGAGACCCAGTACTTC | CASSFSGLQETQYF
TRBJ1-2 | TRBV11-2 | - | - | TGTGCCAGCAGCTTAGGGGGCGCGTTCGGCTACACCTTC | CASSLGGAFGYTF
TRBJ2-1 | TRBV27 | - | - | TGTGCCAGCAGTGCGATAAGCTCCTACAATGAGCAGTTCTTC | CASSAISSYNEQFF
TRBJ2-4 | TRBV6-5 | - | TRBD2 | TGTGCCAGCAGTTTCTTCCCGGGAGGGAACATTCAGTACTTC | CASSFFPGGNIQYF
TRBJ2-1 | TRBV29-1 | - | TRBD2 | TGCAGCGTTGATAGTTACGCCGGCGGGAGGGCCTACAATGAGCAGTTCTTC | CSVDSYAGGRAYNEQFF
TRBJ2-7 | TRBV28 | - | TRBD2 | TGTGCCAGCAGTTTATTTCGACTAGCAGGCGAGCAGTACTTC | CASSLFRLAGEQYF
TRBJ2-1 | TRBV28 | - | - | TGTGCCAGCAGCCGTACATATGAGCAGTTCTTC | CASSRTYEQFF
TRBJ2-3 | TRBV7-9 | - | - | TGTGCCAGCAGCTTAACACAGGGTTATACAGATACGCAGTATTTT | CASSLTQGYTDTQYF
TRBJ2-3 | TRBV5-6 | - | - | TGTGCCAGCAGCTCCCATCGACTAAAAGGGGGGATAGATACGCAGTATTTT | CASSSHRLKGGIDTQYF
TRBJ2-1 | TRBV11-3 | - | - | TGTGCCAGCAGCTTAGAAGGGTCAAGCTCCTACAATGAGCAGTTCTTC | CASSLEGSSSYNEQFF
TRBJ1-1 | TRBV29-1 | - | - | TGCAGCGTTGAGTCTGACACTGAAGCTTTCTTT | CSVESDTEAFF
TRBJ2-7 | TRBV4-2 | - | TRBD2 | TGTGCCAGCAGCCAAGATTCAACTAGCGGGACGTACGAGCAGTACTTC | CASSQDSTSGTYEQYF
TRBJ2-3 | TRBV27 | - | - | TGTGCCAGCAGTTGGCAAGTGGGATCAACAGATACGCAGTATTTT | CASSWQVGSTDTQYF
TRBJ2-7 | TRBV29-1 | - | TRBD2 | TGCAGCGCCCGGGGTAGCGGGACCTACGAGCAGTACTTC | CSARGSGTYEQYF
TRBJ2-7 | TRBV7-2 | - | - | TGTGCCAGCAGCTTATCGGCAGGGGGGTACGAGCAGTACTTC | CASSLSAGGYEQYF
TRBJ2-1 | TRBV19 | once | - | TGTGCCAGTAGTATACTAGGGCCCTACAATGAGCAGTTCTTC | CASSILGPYNEQFF
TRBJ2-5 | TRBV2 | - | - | TGTGCCAGCAGGATCGGACTCCTCCGGGAGACCCAGTACTTC | CASRIGLLRETQYF
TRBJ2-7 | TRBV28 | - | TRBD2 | TGTGCCAGCAGTTTAAACGTCCTAGGGGCTAGCGGGAGCTTTTTAGACGAGCAGTACTTC | CASSLNVLGASGSFLDEQYF
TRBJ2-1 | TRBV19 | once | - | TGTGCCAGTAGTACCGCGAGGTACAATGAGCAGTTCTTC | CASSTARYNEQFF
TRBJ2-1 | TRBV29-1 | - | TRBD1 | TGCAGCGTTGAGCAGGGGGCAAACAATGAGCAGTTCTTC | CSVEQGANNEQFF
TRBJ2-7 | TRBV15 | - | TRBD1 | TGTGCCACCAGTCCCGGGACAGGGTACGAGCAGTACTTC | CATSPGTGYEQYF
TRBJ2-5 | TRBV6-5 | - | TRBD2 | TGTGCCAGCAGTTTAGCGGGGATTGGTAACCAAGAGACCCAGTACTTC | CASSLAGIGNQETQYF
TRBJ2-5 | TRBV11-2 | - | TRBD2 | TGTGCCAGCAGCTTAGACCCCCGGACTAGCGCGAGAACGGTGACCCAGTACTTC | CASSLDPRTSARTVTQYF
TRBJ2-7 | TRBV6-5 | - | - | TGTGCCAGCAGAATAGAACCTGACAGCTCCTACGAGCAGTACTTC | CASRIEPDSSYEQYF
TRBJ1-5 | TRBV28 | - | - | TGTGCCAGCAGTTTATTGGGTGAACAGCCCCAGCATTTT | CASSLLGEQPQHF
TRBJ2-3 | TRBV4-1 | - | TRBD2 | TGCGCCAGCAGCCAAGGGACTAGCGACCGGGGTACGCAGTATTTT | CASSQGTSDRGTQYF
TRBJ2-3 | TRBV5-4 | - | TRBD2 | TGTGCCAGCAGCTTGGGCACTAGCGGGAGTACCGCAGATACGCAGTATTTT | CASSLGTSGSTADTQYF
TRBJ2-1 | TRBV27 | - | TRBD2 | TGTGCCAGCAGTTTATCGTCTAGCGGCTACAATGAGCAGTTCTTC | CASSLSSSGYNEQFF
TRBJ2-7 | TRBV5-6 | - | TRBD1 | TGTGCCAGCAGCTGGGGACAGCGTTCCTACGAGCAGTACTTC | CASSWGQRSYEQYF
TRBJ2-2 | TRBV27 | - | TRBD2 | TGTGCCAGCAGTGGACTAGTTGGGACCGGGGAGCTGTTTTTT | CASSGLVGTGELFF
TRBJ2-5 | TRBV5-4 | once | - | TGTGCCAGCAGCTTAGGGTTGACCCTAGAGACCCAGTACTTC | CASSLGLTLETQYF
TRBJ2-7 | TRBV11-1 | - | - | TGTGCCAGCAGCTTAGAACAGCCCTACGAGCAGTACTTC | CASSLEQPYEQYF
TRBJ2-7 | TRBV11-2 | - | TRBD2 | TGTGCCAGCAGCCCGAGACTAGCGGGGACCTACGAGCAGTACTTC | CASSPRLAGTYEQYF
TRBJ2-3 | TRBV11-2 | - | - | TGTGCCAGCAGCTTAGAAACAGGCCTTACCTGGGCAGATACGCAGTATTTT | CASSLETGLTWADTQYF
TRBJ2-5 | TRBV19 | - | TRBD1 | TGTGCCAGAAAAAGGGACAGCTACGGGGAGACCCAGTACTTC | CARKRDSYGETQYF
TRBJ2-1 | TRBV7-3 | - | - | TGTGCCAGCACCTCTGGGGGCTTGTCGAACGGTGAGCAGTTCTTC | CASTSGGLSNGEQFF
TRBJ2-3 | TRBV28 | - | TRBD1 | TGTGCCAGCAGTTCGGACAGGGGGCGCAGCTACACAGATACGCAGTATTTT | CASSSDRGRSYTDTQYF
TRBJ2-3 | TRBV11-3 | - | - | TGTGCCAGCAGCGGGGGGACAGATACGCAGTATTTT | CASSGGTDTQYF
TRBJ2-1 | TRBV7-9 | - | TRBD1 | TGTGCCAGCAGCGACCTGATTGCAGGGGGCTACGAGCAGTTCTTC | CASSDLIAGGYEQFF
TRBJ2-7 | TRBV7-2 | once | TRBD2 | TGTGCCAGCAGCGAGACTAGCGGGAGGGCTGACGAGCAGTACTTC | CASSETSGRADEQYF
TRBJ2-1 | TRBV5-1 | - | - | TGCGCCAGCAGCTCTGGGTACAATGAGCAGTTCTTC | CASSSGYNEQFF